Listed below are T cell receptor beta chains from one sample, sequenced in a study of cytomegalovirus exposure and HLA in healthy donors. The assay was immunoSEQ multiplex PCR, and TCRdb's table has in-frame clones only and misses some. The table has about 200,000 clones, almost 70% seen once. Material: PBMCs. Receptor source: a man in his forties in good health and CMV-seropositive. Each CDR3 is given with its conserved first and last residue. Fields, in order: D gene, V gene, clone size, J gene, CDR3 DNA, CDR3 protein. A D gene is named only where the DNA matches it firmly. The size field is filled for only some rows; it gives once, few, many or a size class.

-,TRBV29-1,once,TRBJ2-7,TGCAGCGTTTTTCAGGCATACGAGCAGTACTTC,CSVFQAYEQYF
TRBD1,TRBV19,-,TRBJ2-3,TGTGCCAGTAGTTCCAACGCGGGGGGGACAGGGGGCCACAGCACAGATACGCAGTATTTT,CASSSNAGGTGGHSTDTQYF
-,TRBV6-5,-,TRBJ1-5,TGTGCCAGCAGTTACTCGGTCGCAGGGGTCGGCCAGCCCCAGCATTTT,CASSYSVAGVGQPQHF
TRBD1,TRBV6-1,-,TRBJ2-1,TGTGCCAGCAGTGCCACAGGGGGCTCCTACAATGAGCAGTTCTTC,CASSATGGSYNEQFF
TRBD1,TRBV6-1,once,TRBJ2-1,TGTGAACGGGGACAGATCGCCATCAACTACAATGAGCAGTTCTTC,CERGQIAINYNEQFF
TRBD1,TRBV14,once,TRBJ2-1,TGTGCCAGCAGCCAAGCTAGGGGGCTAGCAGATTACAATGAGCAGTTCTTC,CASSQARGLADYNEQFF
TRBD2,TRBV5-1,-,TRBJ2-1,TGCGCCAGCAGCCCGGTGGGGGGGGGTTACAATGAGCAGTTCTTC,CASSPVGGGYNEQFF
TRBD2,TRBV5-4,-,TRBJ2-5,TGTGCCAGCAGCTTGGGTGGGACTAGGGTGGAGACCCAGTACTTC,CASSLGGTRVETQYF
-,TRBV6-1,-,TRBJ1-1,TGTGCCAGCTACGCGTGGACTGAAGCTTTCTTT,CASYAWTEAFF
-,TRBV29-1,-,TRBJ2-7,TGCAGCGTTGAAAGGGGAATCGGATACGAGCAGTACTTC,CSVERGIGYEQYF
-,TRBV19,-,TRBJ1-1,TGTGCCAGTAGCCAATACGAGACAGCGAACACTGAAGCTTTCTTT,CASSQYETANTEAFF
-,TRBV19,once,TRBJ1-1,TGTGCCAGTACGTCTATTTTAAACCGGGACACGCCGAACACTGAAGCTTTCTTT,CASTSILNRDTPNTEAFF
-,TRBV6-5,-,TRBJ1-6,TGTGCCAGCAGTACCGGGAGAGAGTATAATTCACCCCTCCACTTT,CASSTGREYNSPLHF
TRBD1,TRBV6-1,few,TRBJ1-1,TGTGCCAGCAGTTTGGGACAGGGGAACACTGAAGCTTTCTTT,CASSLGQGNTEAFF
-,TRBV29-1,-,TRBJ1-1,TGCAGCGTTGAGGCACAGGGTATCTTCGGAGCTTTCTTT,CSVEAQGIFGAFF
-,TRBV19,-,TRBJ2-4,TGTGCCAGTAGTATTTTTCTAGCCAAAAACATTCAGTACTTC,CASSIFLAKNIQYF
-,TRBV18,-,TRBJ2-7,TGTGCCAGCTCACCGAGGAACTCCTACGAGCAGTACTTC,CASSPRNSYEQYF
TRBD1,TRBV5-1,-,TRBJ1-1,TGCGCCAGCAGCCCCTATAAGGGACAGGGGGTCGTTCACACTGAAGCTTTCTTT,CASSPYKGQGVVHTEAFF
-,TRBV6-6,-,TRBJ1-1,TGTGCCAGCAGTTACAACAGCCGCCCAGGAGCTTTCTTT,CASSYNSRPGAFF
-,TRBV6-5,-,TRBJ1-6,TGTGCCAGCAGTTACTCGAGTGGTTCACCCCTCCACTTT,CASSYSSGSPLHF
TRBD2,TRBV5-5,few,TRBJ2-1,TGTGCCAGCAGCTTGTGGCTAGCGGGGGCCAATGAGCAGTTCTTC,CASSLWLAGANEQFF
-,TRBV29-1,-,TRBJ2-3,TGCAGCGTTGGAACTACCTCGACAGATACGCAGTATTTT,CSVGTTSTDTQYF
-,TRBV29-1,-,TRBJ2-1,TGCAGCGTTGCCTACGGGTCCAATGAGCAGTTCTTC,CSVAYGSNEQFF
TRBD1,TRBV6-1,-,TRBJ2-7,TGTGCCAGCGGCTGGACAGGGACTGGGGAGCAGTACTTC,CASGWTGTGEQYF